A single sample gave rise to the 5 T cell receptor beta chains below, sequenced in a study of T-cell memory formation after mild COVID-19. TCRdb used MiXCR to reprocess the 5' RACE reads, holding one entry per CDR3 protein. Of roughly 130,000 distinct CDR3 sequences in the sample, about 16% are singletons; the top ten hold roughly 13%. Sequenced: PBMCs or a T cell subset sorted from them (not recorded which). These receptors all come from an adult woman who had mild COVID-19 (a few samples of this study predate the infection). Cell type and time point are not known.

The V gene is TRBV7-9, the J gene TRBJ2-1; TRBD1 might be the D (6 bases). Germline values: CDR1 SEHNR, CDR2 FQNEAQ (reference sequence). The CDR3 has 15 residues. V was trimmed by 5 bases and J by 6 bases, leaving 17 bases between them. The CDR3 DNA sequence: TGTGCCAGCAGCCAGCTGTCTGGGGGCCTCAATGAGCAGTTCTTC. Protein: CASSQLSGGLNEQFF. The full variable domain, rest sourced from reference TRBV7-9 and TRBJ2-1, is DTGVSQNPRHKITKRGQNVTFRCDPISEHNRLYWYRQTLGQGPEFLTYFQNEAQLEKSRLLSDRFSAERPKGSFSTLEIQRTEQGDSAMYLCASSQLSGGLNEQFFGPGTRLTVL.

The gene calls are TRBV6-6 and TRBJ2-7, with TRBD2 matching over 9 bases. V shed 5 bases, J shed 3 bases, and the junction held 8 bases outside the gene matches. The CDR3 loop spans 15 amino acids. In germline, CDR1 is MNHNY, CDR2 SVGAGI (reference sequence). In DNA form, the CDR3 reads TGTGCCAGCAGTAGGTTTAGCGGGAGTCTCTACGAGCAGTACTTC. Translated, it gives CASSRFSGSLYEQYF.

This clonotype was observed many times. This rearrangement joins TRBV5-1 to TRBJ2-1, with D possibly called TRBD1 or TRBD2 (5 bases each). Germline lookup yields CDR1 SGHRS and CDR2 YFSETQ. The V end lost 5 bases, the J end lost 2 bases, and 11 bases lay between the germline ends. The CDR3 has 14 amino acids. The CDR3 sequence is CASSMGETYNEQFF. In DNA, the CDR3 is TGCGCCAGCAGTATGGGGGAGACCTACAATGAGCAGTTCTTC.

The chain couples TRBV2 to TRBJ2-1; TRBD2 might be the D (5 bases). The CDR3 has 15 amino acids. The germline V gene has CDR1 SNHLY and CDR2 FYNNEI. V lost 6 bases and J lost 5, with 17 bases in between. The CDR3 DNA reads as TGTGCCAGCAGGCGCAGACAACTAGAAAACAATGAGCAGTTCTTC. Amino acids: CASRRRQLENNEQFF.

The rearrangement uses TRBV24-1 and TRBJ2-1; D may be TRBD2 (6 bases). This CDR3 comprises 13 residues. Germline V gene sequence: CDR1 KGHDR, CDR2 SFDVKD. The ends were cut back, 5 bases at V and 6 bases at J, with 10 bases in the middle. CDR3 DNA: TGTGCCACCAGTGCCTGGGGGGTCAATGAGCAGTTCTTC. Translating it yields CATSAWGVNEQFF.